This T cell receptor (beta chain) was profiled in a study of blood T cell repertoires in COVID-19 (dated by TCRdb to the early 2020s). The study in broad terms: Samples from collaborators originated in the United States, Italy and Spain and spanned both the acute and convalescent phases of COVID-19. Deeply sampled blood TCRbeta repertoires from subjects exposed to, actively infected with, or recovered from COVID-19 were included in the dataset. A de-identified subject ID, COVID-19 status, age in years and sex were almost always included in the sample metadata. The material from the prospective study consisted of cDNA or gDNA derived from T cells, B-cell-depleted T cells, or PBMCs. Samples came from the ongoing ImmuneRACE study (first 160 participants) plus 1,254 subjects from 6 global collaborators. Where available, HLA class I and class II types were obtained from metadata supplied by the sample provider rather than from assay-based typing. The repertoires were made available in a free public database intended to serve as a resource for research on the immune response to SARS-CoV-2.

From the cysteine up to the phenylalanine, the CDR3 has a length of 15 residues. Solely the CDR3 DNA is kept, with 45 bases framed from the first base. The germline V gene encodes CDR1 SGHAT and CDR2 FQNNGV. V trim: 5 bases; J trim: 1 base; unmatched bases: 8. As concerns this clone: Its antigen specificity is not known. Base quality data are lacking; no much larger clone is found one base away.

TCRbeta CDR3 regions were amplified from genomic DNA by means of the immunoSEQ Assay, a bias-controlled multiplex PCR. The authors' analysis ran thus. Within the assay, amplification of reference gene primers was used to estimate how many nucleated cells each sample contained. Sequence reads were collapsed and filtered to measure the absolute abundance of every unique TCRbeta CDR3 rearrangement. Productive Simpson clonality was computed per sample as the square root of Simpson's diversity index over productive rearrangements. This is the immuneACCESS table as TCRdb keeps it, with only in-frame sequences that have V and J called. A part of the clones is gone; compared with another copy, unresolved V genes explain less than half, and the rest is unexplained. The DNA was the basis for D and trimming; V, J and clone size are from that table. For this sample there are about 160,000 clones; 85% to 90% appear just once. Of the sample, around 0.63% is held by the ten largest clones.

What the authors observed across the whole study: The quantity of clinical and demographic metadata differed by source and by participant and was supplied without curation.

One collaborating source in Seattle enrolled patients during active infection and followed them longitudinally through the course of disease. Whole blood was collected in K2EDTA tubes by collaborating institutions according to the institutions' own protocols. For TCRbeta analysis, collaborator samples were shipped as frozen whole blood, as isolated PBMCs, or as DNA extracted from either sample type. The chain is encoded by TRBV11-2 joined to TRBJ2-7, with 7 central nucleotides matching TRBD2. The specimen was peripheral blood. The sequence was collected from a man aged 60 to 69 with COVID-19, enrolled during active disease. The nucleotides read TGTGCCAGCAGCCCTCAATCGGGGGGTTCCTACGAGCAGTACTTC. Its protein reads: CASSPQSGGSYEQYF.